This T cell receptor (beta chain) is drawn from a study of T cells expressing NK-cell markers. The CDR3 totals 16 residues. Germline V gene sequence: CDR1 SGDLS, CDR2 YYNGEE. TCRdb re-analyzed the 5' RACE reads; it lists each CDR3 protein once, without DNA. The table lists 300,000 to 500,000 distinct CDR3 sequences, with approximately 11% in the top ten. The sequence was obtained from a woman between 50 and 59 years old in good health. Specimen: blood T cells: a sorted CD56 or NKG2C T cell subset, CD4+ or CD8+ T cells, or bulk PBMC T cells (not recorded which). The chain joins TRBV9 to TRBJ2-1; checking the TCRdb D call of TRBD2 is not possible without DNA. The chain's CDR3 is CASSVEAGGKNDEQFF. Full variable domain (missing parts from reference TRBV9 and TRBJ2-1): DSGVTQTPKHLITATGQRVTLRCSPRSGDLSVYWYQQSLDQGLQFLIQYYNGEERAKGNILERFSAQQFPDLHSELNLSSLELGDSALYFCASSVEAGGKNDEQFFGPGTRLTVL.